This TCR beta chain was captured by sequencing in a study of cytomegalovirus exposure and HLA in healthy donors. 60 Vbeta and 13 Jbeta primers were used in PCR. Data came from immunoSEQ multiplex PCR; TCRdb stores just in-frame clones and leaves some out. Here the sample spans around 180,000 clones, around 80% being singletons. This CDR3 region has 18 residues. Germline V lookup: CDR1 SGDLS, CDR2 YYNGEE. Germline trimming cut 3 bases from V and 3 bases from J; bases unmatched to any gene: 11. Donors likely had unrecorded immune exposures despite being nominally healthy when sampled. The genes are TRBV9 and TRBJ2-6; 8 bases match TRBD1. This TCR came from a woman aged 40 to 50 in good health and CMV-seronegative. Sequencing used PBMCs. CDR3 protein: CASSADRERSHGANVLTF. The CDR3 coding sequence is TGTGCCAGCAGCGCGGACAGGGAAAGATCTCATGGGGCCAACGTCCTGACTTTC.